The sequence of this T cell receptor beta chain was determined in a study of blood T cells in healthy people across ages. A remark on this clonotype: Its target is not known.

Through a sample-barcoded 5' primer and a J-beta primer mix, a second PCR was run for roughly 7 to 11 cycles. Each CDR3 protein gets one entry after TCRdb re-called the 5' RACE reads with MiXCR. This sample has roughly 1.4 million distinct CDR3 sequences, with roughly 64% found just once. Study-wide results and limits: Donor CMV status was unknown, possibly confounding expanded clonotype changes. Diversity of TCR beta correlated strongly with naive T cell percentage.

The sample comprised blood. The TCR originated in a man aged 18 to 35 in good health.

The CDR3 here is CASSLLSRRRGETQYF. DNA for the CDR3: TGTGCCAGCAGCCTCCTATCCCGGAGAAGGGGGGAGACCCAGTACTTC. This rearrangement joins TRBV11-2 to TRBJ2-5; perhaps TRBD1 as D (6 bases). The CDR3 is 16 amino acids. Trimming removed 5 bases from V and 5 bases from J, with 21 bases in between. In germline, CDR1 is SGHAT, CDR2 FQNNGV. The variable domain in full, completed from reference TRBV11-2 and TRBJ2-5, reads EAGVAQSPRYKIIEKRQSVAFWCNPISGHATLYWYQQILGQGPKLLIQFQNNGVVDDSQLPKDRFSAERLKGVDSTLKIQPAKLEDSAVYLCASSLLSRRRGETQYFGPGTRLLVL.